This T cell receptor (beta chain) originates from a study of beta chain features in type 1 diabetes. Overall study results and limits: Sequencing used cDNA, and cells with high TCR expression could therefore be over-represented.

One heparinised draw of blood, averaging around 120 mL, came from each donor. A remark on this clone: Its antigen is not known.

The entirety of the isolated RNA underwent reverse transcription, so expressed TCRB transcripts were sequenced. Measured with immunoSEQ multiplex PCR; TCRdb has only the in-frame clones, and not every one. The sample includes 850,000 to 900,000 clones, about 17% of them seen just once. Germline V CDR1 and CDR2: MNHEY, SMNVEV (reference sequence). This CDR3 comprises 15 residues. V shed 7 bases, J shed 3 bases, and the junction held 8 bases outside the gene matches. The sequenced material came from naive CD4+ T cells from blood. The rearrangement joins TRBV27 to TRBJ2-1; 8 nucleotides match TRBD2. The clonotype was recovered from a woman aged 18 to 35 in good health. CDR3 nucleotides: TGTGCCAGCACCCGCTGGGCGGGAGGCTACAATGAGCAGTTCTTC. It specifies CASTRWAGGYNEQFF.